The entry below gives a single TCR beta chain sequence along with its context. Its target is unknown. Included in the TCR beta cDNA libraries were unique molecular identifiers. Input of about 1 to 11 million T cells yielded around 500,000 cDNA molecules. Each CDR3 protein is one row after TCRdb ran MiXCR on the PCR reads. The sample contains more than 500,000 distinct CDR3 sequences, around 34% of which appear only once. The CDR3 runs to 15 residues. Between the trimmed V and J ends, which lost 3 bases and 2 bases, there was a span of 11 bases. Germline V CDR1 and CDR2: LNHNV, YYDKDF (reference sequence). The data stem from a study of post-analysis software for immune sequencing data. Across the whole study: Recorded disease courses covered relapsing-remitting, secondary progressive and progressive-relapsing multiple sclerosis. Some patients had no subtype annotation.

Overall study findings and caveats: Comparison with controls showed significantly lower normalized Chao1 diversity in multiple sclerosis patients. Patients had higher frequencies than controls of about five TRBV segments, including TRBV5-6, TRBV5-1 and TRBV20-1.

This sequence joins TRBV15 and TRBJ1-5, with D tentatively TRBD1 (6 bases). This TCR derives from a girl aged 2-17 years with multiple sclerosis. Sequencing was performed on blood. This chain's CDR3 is CATSSRGAGNQPQHF. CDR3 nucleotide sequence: TGTGCCACCAGCAGCCGGGGGGCGGGCAATCAGCCCCAGCATTTT.